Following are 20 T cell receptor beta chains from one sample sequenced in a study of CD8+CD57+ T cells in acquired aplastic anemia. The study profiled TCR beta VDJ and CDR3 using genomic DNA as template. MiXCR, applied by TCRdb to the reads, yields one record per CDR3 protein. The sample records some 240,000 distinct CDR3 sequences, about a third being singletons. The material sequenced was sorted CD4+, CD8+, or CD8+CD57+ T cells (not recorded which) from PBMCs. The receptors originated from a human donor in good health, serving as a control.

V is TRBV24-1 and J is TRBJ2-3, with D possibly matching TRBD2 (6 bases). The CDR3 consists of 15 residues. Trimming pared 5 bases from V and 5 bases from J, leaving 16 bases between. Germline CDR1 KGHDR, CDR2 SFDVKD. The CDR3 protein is CATSVPGGGIDTQYF. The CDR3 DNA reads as TGTGCCACCAGTGTTCCCGGGGGAGGTATAGATACGCAGTATTTT.

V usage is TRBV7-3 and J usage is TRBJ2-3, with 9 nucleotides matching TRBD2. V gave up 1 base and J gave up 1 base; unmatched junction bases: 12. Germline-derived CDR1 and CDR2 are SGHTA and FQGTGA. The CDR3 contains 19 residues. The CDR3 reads CASSLIMRGRVVRTDTQYF. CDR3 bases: TGTGCCAGCAGCTTAATCATGCGCGGGAGGGTCGTGCGCACAGATACGCAGTATTTT.

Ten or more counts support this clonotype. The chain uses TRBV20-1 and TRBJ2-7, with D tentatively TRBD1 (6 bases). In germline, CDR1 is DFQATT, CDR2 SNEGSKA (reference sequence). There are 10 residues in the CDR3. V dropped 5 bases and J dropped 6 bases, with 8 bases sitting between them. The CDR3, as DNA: TGCAGTGCTGGGGGCGGCGAGCAGTACTTC. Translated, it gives CSAGGGEQYF.

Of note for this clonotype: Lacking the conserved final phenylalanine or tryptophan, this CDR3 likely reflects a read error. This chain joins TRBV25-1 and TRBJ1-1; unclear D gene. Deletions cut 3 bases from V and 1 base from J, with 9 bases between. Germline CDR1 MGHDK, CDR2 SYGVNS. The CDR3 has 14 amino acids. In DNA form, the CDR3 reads TGTGCCAGCAGTGAGCATGGTTGGAACACTGAAGCTTTCCTT. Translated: CASSEHGWNTEAFL.

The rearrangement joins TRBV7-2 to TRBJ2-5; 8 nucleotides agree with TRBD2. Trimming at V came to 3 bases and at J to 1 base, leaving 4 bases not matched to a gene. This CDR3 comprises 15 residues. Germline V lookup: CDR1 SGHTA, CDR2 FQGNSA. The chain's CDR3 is CASSLLAGCQETQYF. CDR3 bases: TGTGCCAGCAGCTTGCTAGCGGGTTGCCAAGAGACCCAGTACTTC.

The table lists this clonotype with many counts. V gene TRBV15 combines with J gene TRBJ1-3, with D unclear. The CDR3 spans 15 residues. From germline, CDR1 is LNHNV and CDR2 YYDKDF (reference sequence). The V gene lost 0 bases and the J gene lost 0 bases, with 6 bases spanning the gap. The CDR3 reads CATSRDPASGNTIYF. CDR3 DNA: TGTGCCACCAGCAGAGATCCAGCCTCTGGAAACACCATATATTTT.

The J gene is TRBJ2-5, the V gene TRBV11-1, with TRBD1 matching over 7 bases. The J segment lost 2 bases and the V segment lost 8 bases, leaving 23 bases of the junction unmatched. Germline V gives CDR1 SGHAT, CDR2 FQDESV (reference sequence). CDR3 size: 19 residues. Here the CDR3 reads CASCRGGRTSWGEQETQYF. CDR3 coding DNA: TGTGCCAGCTGCCGAGGGGGCCGAACTAGTTGGGGCGAACAAGAGACCCAGTACTTC.

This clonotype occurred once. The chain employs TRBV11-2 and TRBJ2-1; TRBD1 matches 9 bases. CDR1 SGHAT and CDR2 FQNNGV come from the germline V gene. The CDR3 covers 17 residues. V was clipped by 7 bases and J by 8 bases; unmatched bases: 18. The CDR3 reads CASIWGHRDREYDEQFF. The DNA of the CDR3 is TGTGCCAGCATCTGGGGACACCGGGACAGGGAGTACGATGAGCAGTTCTTC.

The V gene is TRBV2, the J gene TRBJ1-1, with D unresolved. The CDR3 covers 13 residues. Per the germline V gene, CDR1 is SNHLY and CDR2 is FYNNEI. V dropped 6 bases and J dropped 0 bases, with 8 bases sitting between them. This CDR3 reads CASRRGMNTEAFF. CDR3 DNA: TGTGCCAGCAGAAGAGGTATGAACACTGAAGCTTTCTTT.

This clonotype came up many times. CDR3 sequence reads: CASSFQGFVHQPQHF. The DNA of the CDR3 is TGTGCCAGCAGCTTCCAGGGATTCGTGCATCAGCCCCAGCATTTT. This rearrangement joins TRBV7-2 to TRBJ1-5; possible D gene TRBD1, 5 bases. The CDR3 covers 15 residues. CDR1 is SGHTA, CDR2 FQGNSA, per germline. Trimming removed 3 bases at V and 5 bases at J, with 14 bases between.

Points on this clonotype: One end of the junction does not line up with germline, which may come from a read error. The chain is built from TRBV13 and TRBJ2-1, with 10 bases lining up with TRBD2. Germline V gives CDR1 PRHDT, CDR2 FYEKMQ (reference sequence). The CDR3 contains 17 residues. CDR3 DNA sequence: TGTGCCAGCAGCCTAGGAGGTCTAGCGGGAGTTGAGGATGAGCAGTTCTTC. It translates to CASSLGGLAGVEDEQFF.

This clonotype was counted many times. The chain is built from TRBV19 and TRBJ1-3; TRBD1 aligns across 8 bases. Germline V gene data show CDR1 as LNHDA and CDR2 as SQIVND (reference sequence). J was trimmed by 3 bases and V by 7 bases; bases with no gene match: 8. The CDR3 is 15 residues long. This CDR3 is CASTPDRGDGNTIYF. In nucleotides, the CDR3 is TGTGCCAGTACCCCCGACAGGGGAGATGGAAACACCATATATTTT.

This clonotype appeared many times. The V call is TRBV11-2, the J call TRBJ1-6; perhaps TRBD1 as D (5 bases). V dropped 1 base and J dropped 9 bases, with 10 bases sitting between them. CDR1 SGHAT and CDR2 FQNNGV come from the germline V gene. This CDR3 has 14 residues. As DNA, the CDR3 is TGTGCCAGCAGCTTAGGGTTGGGGGGTTCACCCCTCCACTTT. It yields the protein CASSLGLGGSPLHF.

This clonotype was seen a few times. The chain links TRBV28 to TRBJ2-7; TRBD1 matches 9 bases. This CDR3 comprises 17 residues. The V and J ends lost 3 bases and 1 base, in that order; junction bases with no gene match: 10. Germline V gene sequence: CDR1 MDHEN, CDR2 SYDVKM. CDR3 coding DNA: TGTGCCAGCAGTTTTCCAGGGCGGACAGGGGTATCCTACGAGCAGTACTTC. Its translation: CASSFPGRTGVSYEQYF.

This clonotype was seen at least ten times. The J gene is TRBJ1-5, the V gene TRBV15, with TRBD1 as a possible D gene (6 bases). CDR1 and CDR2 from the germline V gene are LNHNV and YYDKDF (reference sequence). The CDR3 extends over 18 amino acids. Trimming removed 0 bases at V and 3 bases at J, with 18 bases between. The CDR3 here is CATSRESAVWTVNQPQHF. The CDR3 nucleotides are TGTGCCACCAGCAGAGAATCCGCTGTTTGGACAGTCAATCAGCCCCAGCATTTT.

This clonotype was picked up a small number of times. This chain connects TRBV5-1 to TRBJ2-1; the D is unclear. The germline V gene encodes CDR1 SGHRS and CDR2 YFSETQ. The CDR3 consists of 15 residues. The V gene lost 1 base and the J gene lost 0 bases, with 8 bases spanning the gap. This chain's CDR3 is CASSLSANSYNEQFF. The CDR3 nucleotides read TGCGCCAGCAGCTTGTCTGCCAACTCCTACAATGAGCAGTTCTTC.

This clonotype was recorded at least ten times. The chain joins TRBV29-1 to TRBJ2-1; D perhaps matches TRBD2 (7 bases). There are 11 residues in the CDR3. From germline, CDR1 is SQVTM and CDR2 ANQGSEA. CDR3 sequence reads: CGGAWYNEQFF. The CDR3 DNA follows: TGCGGGGGGGCATGGTACAATGAGCAGTTCTTC.

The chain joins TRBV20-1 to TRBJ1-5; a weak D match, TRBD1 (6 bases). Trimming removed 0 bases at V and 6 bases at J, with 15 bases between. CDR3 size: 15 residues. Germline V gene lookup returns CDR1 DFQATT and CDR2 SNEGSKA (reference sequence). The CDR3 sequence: CSARDTSQGSQPQHF. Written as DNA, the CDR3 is TGCAGTGCTAGAGATACGTCGCAGGGGAGTCAGCCCCAGCATTTT.

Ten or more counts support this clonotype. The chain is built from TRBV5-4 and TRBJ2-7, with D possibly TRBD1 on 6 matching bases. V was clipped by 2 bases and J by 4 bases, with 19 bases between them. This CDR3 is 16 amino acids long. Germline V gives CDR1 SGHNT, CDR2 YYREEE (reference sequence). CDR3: CASSLSGHLLLYEQYF. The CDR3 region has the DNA TGTGCCAGCAGCTTATCGGGACACCTGCTCCTGTACGAGCAGTACTTC.

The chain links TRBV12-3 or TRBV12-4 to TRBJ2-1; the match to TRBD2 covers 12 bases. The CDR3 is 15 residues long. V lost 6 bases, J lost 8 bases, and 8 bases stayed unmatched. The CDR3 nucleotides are TGTGCCAGCAGCCGGACTAGCGGGATAGTCCATGAGCAGTTCTTC. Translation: CASSRTSGIVHEQFF.